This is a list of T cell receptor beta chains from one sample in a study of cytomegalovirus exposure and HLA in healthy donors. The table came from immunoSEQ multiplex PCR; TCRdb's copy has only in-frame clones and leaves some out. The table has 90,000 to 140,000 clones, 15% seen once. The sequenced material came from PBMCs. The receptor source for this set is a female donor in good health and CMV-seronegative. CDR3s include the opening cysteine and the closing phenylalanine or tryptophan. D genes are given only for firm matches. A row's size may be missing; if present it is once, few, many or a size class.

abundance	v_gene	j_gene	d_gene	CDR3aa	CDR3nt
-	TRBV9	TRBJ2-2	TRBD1	CASSVDLGQGVHTGELFF	TGTGCCAGCAGCGTAGACTTGGGACAGGGGGTACACACCGGGGAGCTGTTTTTT
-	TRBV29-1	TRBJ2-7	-	CSVVWGESSYEQYF	TGCAGCGTTGTTTGGGGGGAAAGCTCCTACGAGCAGTACTTC
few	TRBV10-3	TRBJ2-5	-	CAISAGERLMYQETQYF	TGTGCCATCAGTGCCGGGGAGCGGCTGATGTACCAAGAGACCCAGTACTTC
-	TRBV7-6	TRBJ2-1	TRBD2	CASSPTGTSGHNEQFF	TGTGCCAGCAGCCCCACAGGGACTAGCGGACACAATGAGCAGTTCTTC
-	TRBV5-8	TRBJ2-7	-	CASSLLRLGIYEQYF	TGTGCCAGCAGCTTACTGCGACTAGGGATCTACGAGCAGTACTTC
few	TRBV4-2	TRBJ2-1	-	CASSQELGGGPYNEQFF	TGTGCCAGCAGCCAAGAGCTCGGTGGAGGCCCCTACAATGAGCAGTTCTTC
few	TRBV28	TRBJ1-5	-	CASSPGSVSNQPQHF	TGTGCCAGCAGTCCCGGTTCGGTAAGCAATCAGCCCCAGCATTTT
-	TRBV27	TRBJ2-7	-	CASSPRLARGSYEQYF	TGTGCCAGCAGTCCCCGTTTAGCTCGGGGATCCTACGAGCAGTACTTC
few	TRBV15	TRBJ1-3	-	CATSRAHPGNTIYF	TGTGCCACCAGCAGAGCCCATCCCGGGAACACCATATATTTT
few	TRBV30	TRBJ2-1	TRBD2	CAWNLGLAGLNEQFF	TGTGCCTGGAACCTGGGACTAGCGGGGCTAAATGAGCAGTTCTTC
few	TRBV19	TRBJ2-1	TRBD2	CASSPYQGGDNEQFF	TGTGCCAGTAGTCCTTACCAGGGAGGGGACAATGAGCAGTTCTTC
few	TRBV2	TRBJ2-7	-	CASSARVWGSYEQYF	TGTGCCAGCAGCGCCAGGGTATGGGGCTCCTACGAGCAGTACTTC
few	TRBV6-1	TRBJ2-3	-	CASSDYTDTQYF	TGTGCCAGCAGTGACTACACAGATACGCAGTATTTT
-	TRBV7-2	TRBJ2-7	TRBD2	CASNLGLAGDYEQYF	TGTGCCAGCAACTTAGGGCTAGCGGGGGACTACGAGCAGTACTTC
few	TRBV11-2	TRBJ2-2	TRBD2	CASSGLADTGELFF	TGTGCCAGCAGCGGACTAGCGGATACCGGGGAGCTGTTTTTT
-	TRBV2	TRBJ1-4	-	CASRKSLRTTNEKLFF	TGTGCCAGCAGGAAGAGCTTGAGAACAACTAATGAAAAACTGTTTTTT
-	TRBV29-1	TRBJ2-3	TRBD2	CSVAWREKTDTQYF	TGCAGCGTTGCCTGGCGGGAGAAAACAGATACGCAGTATTTT
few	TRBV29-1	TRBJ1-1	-	CSVAESEAFF	TGCAGCGTTGCTGAGAGTGAAGCTTTCTTT
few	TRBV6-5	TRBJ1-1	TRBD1	CASSYKGQGNTEAFF	TGTGCCAGCAGTTACAAGGGACAGGGGAACACTGAAGCTTTCTTT
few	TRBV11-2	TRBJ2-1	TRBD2	CASSLGLAGVNEQFF	TGTGCCAGCAGCTTAGGTCTAGCGGGAGTCAATGAGCAGTTCTTC
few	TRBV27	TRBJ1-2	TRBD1	CASSFFGQDGYTF	TGTGCCAGCAGTTTTTTCGGACAGGATGGCTACACCTTC
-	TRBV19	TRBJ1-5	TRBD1	CASSLDRGGNQPQHF	TGTGCCAGTAGCCTAGACAGGGGTGGCAATCAGCCCCAGCATTTT
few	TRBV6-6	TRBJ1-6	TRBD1	CASSLPGQGYSPLHF	TGTGCCAGCAGCCTTCCGGGACAGGGATATTCACCCCTCCACTTT
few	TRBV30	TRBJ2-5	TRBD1	CAWSRDRGSETQYF	TGTGCCTGGAGTCGGGACAGGGGGAGTGAGACCCAGTACTTC
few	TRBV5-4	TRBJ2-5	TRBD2	CASSFGSGSPETQYF	TGTGCCAGCAGCTTTGGTAGCGGGAGTCCGGAGACCCAGTACTTC
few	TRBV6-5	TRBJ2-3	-	CASTPPGGADTQYF	TGTGCCAGCACTCCTCCAGGAGGCGCAGATACGCAGTATTTT
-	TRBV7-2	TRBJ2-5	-	CASSLGAFGETQYF	TGTGCCAGCAGCTTAGGGGCATTTGGAGAGACCCAGTACTTC
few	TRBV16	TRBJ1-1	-	CASSQTGGNTEAFF	TGTGCCAGCAGCCAAACGGGGGGGAACACTGAAGCTTTCTTT
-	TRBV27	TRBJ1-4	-	CASSPSLLLRHNEKLFF	TGTGCCAGCAGCCCCTCCCTTTTACTCCGACATAATGAAAAACTGTTTTTT
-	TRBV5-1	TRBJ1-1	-	CASSSGVNTEAFF	TGCGCCAGCAGTTCGGGGGTGAACACTGAAGCTTTCTTT
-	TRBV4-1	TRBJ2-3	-	CASSQGRRGLDTQYF	TGCGCCAGCAGCCAGGGGCGGCGGGGCCTAGATACGCAGTATTTT
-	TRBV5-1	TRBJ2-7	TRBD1	CASSLGQGATYEQYF	TGCGCCAGCAGCTTGGGTCAGGGGGCTACCTACGAGCAGTACTTC
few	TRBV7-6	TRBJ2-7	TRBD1	CASSPVQTGVYEQYF	TGTGCCAGCAGCCCCGTTCAGACAGGGGTTTACGAGCAGTACTTC
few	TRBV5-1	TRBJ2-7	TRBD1	CASSAEGGAYEQYF	TGCGCCAGCAGCGCTGAAGGGGGCGCGTACGAGCAGTACTTC
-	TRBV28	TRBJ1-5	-	CASSSRGNQPQHF	TGTGCCAGCAGTAGCAGGGGAAATCAGCCCCAGCATTTT
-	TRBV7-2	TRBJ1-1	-	CASSLVTWEAFF	TGTGCCAGCAGCTTGGTTACCTGGGAGGCTTTCTTT
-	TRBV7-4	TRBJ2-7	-	CASSLPPAGISYEQYF	TGTGCCAGCAGCTTACCCCCCGCGGGCATCTCCTACGAGCAGTACTTC
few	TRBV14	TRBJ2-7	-	CASSQIPHNIPWEQYF	TGTGCCAGCAGCCAAATCCCTCACAATATTCCATGGGAGCAGTACTTC
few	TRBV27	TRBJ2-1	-	CASSLSFRGTGNEQFF	TGTGCCAGCAGTTTATCGTTTCGCGGAACGGGGAATGAGCAGTTCTTC
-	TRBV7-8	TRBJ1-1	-	CASSLIIRGHEAFF	TGTGCCAGCAGCTTAATTATTCGAGGGCATGAAGCTTTCTTT
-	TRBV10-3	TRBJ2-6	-	CAISVGTLSSGANVLTF	TGTGCCATCAGTGTAGGGACATTAAGCTCTGGGGCCAACGTCCTGACTTTC
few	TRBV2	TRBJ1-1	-	CASSDLADDTEAFF	TGTGCCAGCAGTGACTTGGCAGATGACACTGAAGCTTTCTTT
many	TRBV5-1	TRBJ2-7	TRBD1	CASSHRQGPYEQYF	TGCGCCAGCAGCCACAGACAGGGGCCCTACGAGCAGTACTTC
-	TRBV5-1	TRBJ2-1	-	CASSLMGRDNEQFF	TGCGCCAGCAGCTTGATGGGGCGAGACAATGAGCAGTTCTTC
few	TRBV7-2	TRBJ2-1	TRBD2	CASSLGTSRYNEQFF	TGTGCCAGCAGCTTAGGGACTAGCAGATACAATGAGCAGTTCTTC
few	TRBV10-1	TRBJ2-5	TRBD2	CASSESTPGLAEGAQYF	TGCGCCAGCAGTGAGTCGACCCCCGGACTAGCGGAAGGGGCCCAGTACTTC
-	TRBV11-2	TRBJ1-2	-	CASSFRDYGYTF	TGTGCCAGCAGCTTCCGGGACTATGGCTACACCTTC
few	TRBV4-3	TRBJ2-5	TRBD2	CASSQQLAGEETQYF	TGCGCCAGCAGCCAACAACTAGCGGGGGAGGAGACCCAGTACTTC
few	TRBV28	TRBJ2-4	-	CASSSEQGLAKNIQYF	TGTGCCAGCAGTTCAGAGCAGGGTCTAGCCAAAAACATTCAGTACTTC
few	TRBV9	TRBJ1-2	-	CASSGHQGTNYGYTF	TGTGCCAGCAGCGGCCACCAGGGAACTAACTATGGCTACACCTTC
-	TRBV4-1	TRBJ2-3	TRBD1	CASSQAGTDIGDTQYF	TGCGCCAGCAGCCAGGCCGGGACAGACATAGGAGATACGCAGTATTTT
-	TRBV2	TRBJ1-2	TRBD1	CASSELQGSGSTF	TGTGCCAGCAGTGAATTACAGGGGAGCGGCAGCACCTTC
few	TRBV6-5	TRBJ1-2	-	CASSRGTMDGYTF	TGTGCCAGCAGTCGTGGGACAATGGATGGCTACACCTTC
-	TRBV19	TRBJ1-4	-	CASNRQVSTNEKLFF	TGTGCCAGTAACAGACAGGTGTCAACTAATGAAAAACTGTTTTTT